This TCR beta chain was observed in a study of blood T cell repertoires in COVID-19. Looking at the study overall: In each case, the material was cDNA or gDNA derived from T cells, B-cell-depleted T cells, or PBMCs.

Recovered status applied to Cohort 3 donors who had two consecutive negative PCRs. It also applied to those with clearance or with symptom resolution. Clones were read by immunoSEQ multiplex PCR, and TCRdb kept only the in-frame ones, dropping some. The sample yields around 160,000 clones, more than 65% seen once. Sequencing input: PBMCs or T cells enriched from blood (not recorded which). The TCR was taken from a man between 45 and 60 years old who had recovered from COVID-19.

CDR3: CASSERGQVSKLFF. The CDR3 DNA sequence: TGTGCCAGCAGTGAAAGAGGACAGGTCTCTAAACTGTTTTTT. V usage is TRBV25-1 and J usage is TRBJ1-4; TRBD1 matches 7 bases. The CDR3 has 14 residues. Germline CDR1 and CDR2: MGHDK and SYGVNS. V shed 2 bases and J 11 bases; nucleotides not matched to a gene: 8.